This T cell receptor (beta chain) was retrieved from a study of identical twins. Study findings and constraints: Abundant cord blood beta clonotypes carried fewer insertions; memory repertoires showed none. Potential partial confounding of zero-insertion analyses by invariant MAIT and iNKT cells was noted. Monozygotic twin pairs showed more out-of-frame TCR alpha sharing than models estimated.

TCRdb redid the calling of the 5' RACE reads with MiXCR, one entry per CDR3 protein. Altogether 200,000 to 250,000 distinct CDR3 sequences are present, approximately 12% being singletons, with the ten largest covering 4% to 5%. This clonotype was seen repeatedly, ten times or more. The antigen is unknown. Germline V gene sequence: CDR1 SNHLY, CDR2 FYNNEI. The CDR3 covers 15 residues. V was trimmed by 6 bases and J by 2 bases, leaving 15 bases between them. The same sample was also used in a study of yellow fever vaccine responses in identical twins.

The receptor was isolated from a woman aged 18-29 years in good health. The chain uses TRBV2 and TRBJ2-3; a weak D match, TRBD1 (5 bases). Input material: memory (CD45RO+) T cells sorted from blood. The chain's CDR3 is CASSETRTNTDTQYF. CDR3 coding DNA: TGTGCCAGCAGCGAAACCCGGACAAACACAGATACGCAGTATTTT.